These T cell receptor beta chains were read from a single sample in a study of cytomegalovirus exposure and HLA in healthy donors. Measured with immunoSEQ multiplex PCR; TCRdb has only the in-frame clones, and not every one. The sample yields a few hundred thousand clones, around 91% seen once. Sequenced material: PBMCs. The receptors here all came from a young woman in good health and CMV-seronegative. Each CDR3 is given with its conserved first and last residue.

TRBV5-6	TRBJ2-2	CASSLEDYGGTGELFF
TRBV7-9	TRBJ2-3	CASSTGLAGQYF
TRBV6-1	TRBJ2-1	CASNIAGISYNEQFF
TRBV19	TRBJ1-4	CASSHGYVGYTNEKLFF
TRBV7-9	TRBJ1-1	CASSTGGLTEAFF
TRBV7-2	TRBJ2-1	CASSFLAGGSLYNEQFF
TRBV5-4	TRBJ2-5	CASSLGGNEETQYF
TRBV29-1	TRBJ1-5	CSVETTGGQPQHF
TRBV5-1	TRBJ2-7	CASSSGLTDSYEQYF
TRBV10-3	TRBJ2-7	CAISEYDLGQLYEQYF
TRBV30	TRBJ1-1	CAWTLKGGAFF
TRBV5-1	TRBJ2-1	CASTLPAGSSYNEQFF